The rows below give T cell receptor beta chains drawn from one sample of a study of cytomegalovirus exposure and HLA in healthy donors. Generated by immunoSEQ multiplex PCR, the TCRdb table keeps only in-frame clones and is missing some. The sample yields some 130,000 clones, about 85% seen once. The sequenced material came from PBMCs. The receptor source for this set is a female donor in good health and CMV-seronegative. Both conserved end residues are part of each CDR3. The D gene is left open where the match is weak. The size of a clone is reported for some rows only, either as once, few or many, or as a class for expanded clones.

CDR3 DNA,CDR3 protein,J gene,clone size,D gene,V gene
TGTGCCAGCAGCTTGGTGGTCGGGGGAACCCAGCATTTT,CASSLVVGGTQHF,TRBJ1-5,NA,NA,TRBV5-8
TGTGCCATCACTCCGACAGGGGCGGGCCACGAGCAGTACTTC,CAITPTGAGHEQYF,TRBJ2-7,NA,TRBD1,TRBV10-3
TGTGCCAGCTCATCCGACAGGGGCTCCTACGAGCAGTACTTC,CASSSDRGSYEQYF,TRBJ2-7,NA,TRBD1,TRBV18
TGTGCCAGCAGCTTTTGGTCCCTAACGGATGAAAAACTGTTTTTT,CASSFWSLTDEKLFF,TRBJ1-4,NA,NA,TRBV12-1
TGTGCCAGCAGCTTAGTCGCCAGCGGGGGCAATCAGCCCCAGCATTTT,CASSLVASGGNQPQHF,TRBJ1-5,once,NA,TRBV7-9
TGTGCCACCAGCAGAGACCGACAGCCGAACACTGAAGCTTTCTTT,CATSRDRQPNTEAFF,TRBJ1-1,NA,NA,TRBV15
TGTGCCAGCAGCTTTTCGCGCGCAGATACGCAGTATTTT,CASSFSRADTQYF,TRBJ2-3,NA,NA,TRBV7-3
TGTGCTAGCAGCTTAGGGAGCGGGTACAATGAGCAGTTCTTC,CASSLGSGYNEQFF,TRBJ2-1,NA,NA,TRBV7-7
TGTGCTAGTACGTGGGACACGTATGAAAAACTGTTTTTT,CASTWDTYEKLFF,TRBJ1-4,NA,NA,TRBV12-5
TGCAGCGTGGGGGCGGGGGGCGTTGCCGGGGAGCTGTTTTTT,CSVGAGGVAGELFF,TRBJ2-2,NA,TRBD2,TRBV29-1
TGCGCCAGCAGCCTGCAGGGGGCGAGGAACACTGAAGCTTTCTTT,CASSLQGARNTEAFF,TRBJ1-1,NA,TRBD1,TRBV4-1